The source of this T cell receptor beta chain is a study of blood T cell repertoires in COVID-19. The CDR3 is made up of 15 amino acids. Deletions cut 11 bases from V and 2 bases from J, with 21 bases between. Germline values: CDR1 SGHTA, CDR2 FQGNSA. How the authors handled the data: Estimated nucleated cell counts came from reference gene primer amplification. Generated by immunoSEQ multiplex PCR, the TCRdb table keeps only in-frame clones and is missing some. V and J calls and clone size are given by that table; D and trimming were obtained from the DNA. The table has around 100,000 clones, approximately 84% seen once.

Sequenced material: peripheral blood. The chain employs TRBV7-2 and TRBJ1-1, with D perhaps matching TRBD1 (5 bases). This receptor was taken from a man in his forties with acute or convalescent COVID-19. CDR3 coding DNA: TGTGCCGAAGATGTGGCAGGGTTAATCAACACTGAAGCTTTCTTT. Amino acids: CAEDVAGLINTEAFF.